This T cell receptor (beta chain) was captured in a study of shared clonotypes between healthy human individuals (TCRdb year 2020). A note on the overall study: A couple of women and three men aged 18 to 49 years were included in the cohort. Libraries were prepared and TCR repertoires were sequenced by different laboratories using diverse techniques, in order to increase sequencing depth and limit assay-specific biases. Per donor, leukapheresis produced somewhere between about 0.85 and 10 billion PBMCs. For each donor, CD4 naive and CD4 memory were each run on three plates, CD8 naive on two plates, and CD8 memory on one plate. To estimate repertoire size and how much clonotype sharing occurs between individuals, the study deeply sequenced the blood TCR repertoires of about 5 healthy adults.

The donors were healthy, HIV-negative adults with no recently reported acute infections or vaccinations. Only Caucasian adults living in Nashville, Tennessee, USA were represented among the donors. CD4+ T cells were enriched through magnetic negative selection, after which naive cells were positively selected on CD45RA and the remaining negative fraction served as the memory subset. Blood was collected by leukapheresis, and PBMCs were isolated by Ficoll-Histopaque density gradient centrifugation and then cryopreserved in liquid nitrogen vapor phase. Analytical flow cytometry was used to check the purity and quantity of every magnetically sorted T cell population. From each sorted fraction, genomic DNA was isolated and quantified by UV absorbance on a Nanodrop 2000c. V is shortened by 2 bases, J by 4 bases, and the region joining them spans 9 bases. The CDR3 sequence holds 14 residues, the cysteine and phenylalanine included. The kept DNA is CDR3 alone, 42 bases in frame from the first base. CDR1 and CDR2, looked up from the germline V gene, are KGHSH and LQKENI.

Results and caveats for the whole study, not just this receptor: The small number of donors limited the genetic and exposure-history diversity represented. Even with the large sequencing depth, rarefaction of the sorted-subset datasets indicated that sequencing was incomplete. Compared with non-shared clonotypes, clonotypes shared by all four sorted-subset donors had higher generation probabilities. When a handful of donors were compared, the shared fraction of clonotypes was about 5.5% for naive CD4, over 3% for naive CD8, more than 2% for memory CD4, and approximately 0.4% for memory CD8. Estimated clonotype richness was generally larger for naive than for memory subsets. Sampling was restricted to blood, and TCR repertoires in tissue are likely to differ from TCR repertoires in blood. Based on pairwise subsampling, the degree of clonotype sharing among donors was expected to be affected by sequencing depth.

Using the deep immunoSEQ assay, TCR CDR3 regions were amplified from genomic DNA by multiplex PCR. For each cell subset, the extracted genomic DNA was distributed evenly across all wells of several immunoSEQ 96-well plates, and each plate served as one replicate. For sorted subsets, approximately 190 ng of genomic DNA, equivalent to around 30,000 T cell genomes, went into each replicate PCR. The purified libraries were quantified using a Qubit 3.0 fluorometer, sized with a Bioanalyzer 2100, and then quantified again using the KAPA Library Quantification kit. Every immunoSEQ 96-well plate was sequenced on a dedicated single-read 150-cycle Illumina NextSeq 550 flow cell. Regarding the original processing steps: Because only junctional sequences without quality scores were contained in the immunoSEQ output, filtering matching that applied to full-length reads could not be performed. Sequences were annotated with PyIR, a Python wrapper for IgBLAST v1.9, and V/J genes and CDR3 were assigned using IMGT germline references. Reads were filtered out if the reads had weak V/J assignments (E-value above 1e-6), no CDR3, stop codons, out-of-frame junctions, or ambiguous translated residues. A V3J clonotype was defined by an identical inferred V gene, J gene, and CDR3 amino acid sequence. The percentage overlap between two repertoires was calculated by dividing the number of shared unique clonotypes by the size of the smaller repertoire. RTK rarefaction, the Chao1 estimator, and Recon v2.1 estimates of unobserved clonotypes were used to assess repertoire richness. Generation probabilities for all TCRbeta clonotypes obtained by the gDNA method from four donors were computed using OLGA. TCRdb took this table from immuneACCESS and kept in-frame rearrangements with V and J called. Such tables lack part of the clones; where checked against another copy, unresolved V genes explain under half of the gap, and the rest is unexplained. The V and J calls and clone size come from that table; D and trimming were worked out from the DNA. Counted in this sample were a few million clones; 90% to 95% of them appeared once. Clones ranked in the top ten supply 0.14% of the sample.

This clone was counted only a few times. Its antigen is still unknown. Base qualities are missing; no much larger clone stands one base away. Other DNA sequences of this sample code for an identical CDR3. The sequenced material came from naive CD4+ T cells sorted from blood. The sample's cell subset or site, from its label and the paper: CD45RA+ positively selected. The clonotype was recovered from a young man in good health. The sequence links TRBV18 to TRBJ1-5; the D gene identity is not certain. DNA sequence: TGTGCCAGCTCACCAGGCCAAGGTAATCAGCCCCAGCATTTT. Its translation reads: CASSPGQGNQPQHF.